This is a list of T cell receptor beta chains from one sample in a study of spatial heterogeneity in lung cancer. In TCRdb, the 5' RACE reads were re-called with MiXCR into one record per CDR3 protein. The sample carries 4,800 or so distinct CDR3 sequences, approximately 22% recorded once. The sample consisted of lung tumor tissue, taken at surgery. The receptor set was obtained from a male donor with early-stage non-small cell lung cancer. Each CDR3 is given with its conserved first and last residue. The D gene is left open where the match is weak. Clone sizes are given selectively: once, few, many, or a class where the clone is expanded.

clone size,D gene,CDR3 length,V gene,J gene,CDR3 protein,CDR3 DNA
few,-,15,TRBV7-2,TRBJ2-5,CASSSGDPGQETQYF,TGTGCCAGCAGCTCCGGGGACCCGGGACAAGAGACCCAGTACTTC
-,-,12,TRBV18,TRBJ2-7,CASSPASREQYF,TGTGCCAGCTCACCGGCCAGTAGAGAGCAGTACTTC
-,-,15,TRBV5-4,TRBJ1-6,CASSHQSSYNSPLHF,TGTGCCAGCAGTCATCAAAGCTCCTATAATTCACCCCTCCACTTT
-,-,15,TRBV5-4,TRBJ2-3,CASSRDRPSTDTQYF,TGTGCCAGCAGCCGTGACAGACCTAGCACAGATACGCAGTATTTT
-,-,15,TRBV18,TRBJ2-7,CASSLGGQASYEQYF,TGTGCCAGCTCACTTGGGGGCCAGGCGTCCTACGAGCAGTACTTC
-,TRBD1,13,TRBV12-3/TRBV12-4,TRBJ2-7,CASSPTGIYEQYF,TGTGCCAGCAGTCCGACAGGGATCTACGAGCAGTACTTC
-,TRBD2,17,TRBV4-3,TRBJ2-7,CASSPQPLGEGDYEQYF,TGCGCCAGCAGCCCCCAGCCCTTGGGGGAGGGAGACTACGAGCAGTACTTC
medium-sized,-,15,TRBV27,TRBJ1-6,CASSTPDPLNSPLHF,TGTGCCAGCAGCACTCCGGACCCACTGAATTCACCCCTCCACTTT
large,-,14,TRBV27,TRBJ2-1,CASSFPGKYNEQFF,TGTGCCAGCAGTTTTCCGGGGAAGTACAATGAGCAGTTCTTC
large,TRBD2,13,TRBV6-2/TRBV6-3,TRBJ2-7,CASSYAGEGEQYF,TGTGCCAGCAGTTACGCGGGAGAGGGCGAGCAGTACTTC
-,-,14,TRBV11-2,TRBJ2-7,CASTPGAASYEQYF,TGTGCCAGCACCCCGGGAGCGGCGTCCTACGAGCAGTACTTC
many,-,13,TRBV7-8,TRBJ1-1,CASSLTMDTEAFF,TGTGCCAGCAGCTTAACTATGGACACTGAAGCTTTCTTT
few,-,13,TRBV20-1,TRBJ2-7,CSATLGLSGEQYF,TGCAGTGCTACCCTGGGACTTTCGGGCGAGCAGTACTTC
large,TRBD1,16,TRBV7-9,TRBJ2-2,CASSHRQGSNTGELFF,TGTGCCAGCAGCCACCGACAGGGGTCGAACACCGGGGAGCTGTTTTTT
-,-,15,TRBV28,TRBJ1-1,CASSSTGWAGTEAFF,TGTGCCAGCAGTAGCACAGGATGGGCTGGCACTGAAGCTTTCTTT
few,-,13,TRBV20-1,TRBJ2-5,CSAREIYQETQYF,TGCAGTGCTAGAGAAATATACCAAGAGACCCAGTACTTC
-,-,14,TRBV11-3,TRBJ2-2,CASSLDTYTGELFF,TGTGCCAGCAGCTTAGATACCTACACCGGGGAGCTGTTTTTT
-,-,14,TRBV28,TRBJ2-1,CASSLFTGQGEQFF,TGTGCCAGCAGTTTATTCACAGGGCAGGGTGAGCAGTTCTTC
few,-,14,TRBV29-1,TRBJ2-3,CSVGGTGSGDTQYF,TGCAGCGTTGGGGGTACAGGGTCGGGAGATACGCAGTATTTT
medium-sized,-,16,TRBV6-5,TRBJ1-4,CASSYDSPGADEKLFF,TGTGCCAGCAGTTACGACTCCCCGGGGGCCGATGAAAAACTGTTTTTT
many,-,11,TRBV20-1,TRBJ2-2,CSALFTGELFF,TGCAGTGCTCTCTTCACCGGGGAGCTGTTTTTT
few,TRBD1,16,TRBV27,TRBJ2-5,CASSGIGTANQETQYF,TGTGCCAGCAGTGGGATCGGGACAGCAAACCAAGAGACCCAGTACTTC
few,TRBD2,13,TRBV7-2,TRBJ2-1,CASSRGAYNEQFF,TGTGCCAGCAGCCGGGGGGCCTACAATGAGCAGTTCTTC
-,-,13,TRBV7-2,TRBJ2-1,CASTRPGYNEQFF,TGTGCCAGCACCAGACCCGGCTACAATGAGCAGTTCTTC
-,-,14,TRBV30,TRBJ1-1,CARARADMNTEAFF,TGTGCCCGGGCCCGGGCAGACATGAACACTGAAGCTTTCTTT
many,TRBD1,15,TRBV28,TRBJ1-5,CASSFRQGINQPQHF,TGTGCCAGCAGTTTTAGACAGGGGATCAATCAGCCCCAGCATTTT
-,-,12,TRBV6-2/TRBV6-3,TRBJ1-1,CASRTVNTEAFF,TGTGCCAGCAGGACAGTGAACACTGAAGCTTTCTTT